The 2 T cell receptor beta chains below come from one sample, sequenced in a study of T cell responses to AZD1222 COVID-19 vaccine (dated by TCRdb to 2020 to 2023). Receptor libraries were prepared by the immunoSEQ multiplex PCR assay. TCRdb obtained this table from immuneACCESS and retained in-frame rearrangements with V and J assigned. These tables miss some clones; where compared with another copy, unresolved V genes account for less than half of the shortfall, and the remainder is unexplained. For this sample the table gives 120,000 to 150,000 clones, of which around 91% were detected only once. Approximately 5.2% of the sample is held by the ten biggest clonotypes. The intended sense of this specimen's time point label: baseline before first vaccination. The material sequenced was peripheral blood, taken on day 0 of AZD1222 vaccination. Receptor source: an adult in good health.

The V and J genes are TRBV5-1 and TRBJ2-1; TRBD1 might be the D (5 bases). Per germline, CDR1 SGHRS and CDR2 YFSETQ. The CDR3 consists of 15 residues. Trimming pared 0 bases from V and 7 bases from J, leaving 14 bases between. DNA of the CDR3: TGCGCCAGCAGCTTGGCCGATTCAGGGTGGAATGAGCAGTTCTTC. Its protein product is CASSLADSGWNEQFF.

The chain uses TRBV3-1 (or the pseudogene TRBV3-2) and TRBJ2-5, with D possibly being TRBD1 (6 bases). Germline V gene data show CDR1 as LGHDT and CDR2 as YNNKEL (reference sequence). Trimming took 4 bases from V and 2 from J, leaving 14 bases between them. The CDR3 is 15 amino acids. The CDR3 protein is CASSRFTGKQETQYF. CDR3 bases: TGTGCCAGCAGCCGATTTACAGGGAAACAAGAGACCCAGTACTTC.